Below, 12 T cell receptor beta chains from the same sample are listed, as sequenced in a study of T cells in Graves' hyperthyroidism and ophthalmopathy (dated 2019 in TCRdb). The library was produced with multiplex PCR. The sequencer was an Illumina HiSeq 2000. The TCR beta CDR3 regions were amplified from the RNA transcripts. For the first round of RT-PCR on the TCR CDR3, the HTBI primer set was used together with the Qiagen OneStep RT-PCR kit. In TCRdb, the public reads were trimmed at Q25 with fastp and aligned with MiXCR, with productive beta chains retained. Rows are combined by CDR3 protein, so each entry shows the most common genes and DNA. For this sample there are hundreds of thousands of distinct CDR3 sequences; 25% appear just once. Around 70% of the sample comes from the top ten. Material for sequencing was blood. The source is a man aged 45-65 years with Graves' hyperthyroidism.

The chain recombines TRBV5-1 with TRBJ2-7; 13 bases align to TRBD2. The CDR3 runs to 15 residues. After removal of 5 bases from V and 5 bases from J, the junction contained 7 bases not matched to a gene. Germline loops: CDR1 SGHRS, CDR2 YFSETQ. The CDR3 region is CASSELTSGRNEQYF. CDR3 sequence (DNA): TGCGCCAGCAGTGAATTGACTAGCGGGAGGAACGAGCAGTACTTC.

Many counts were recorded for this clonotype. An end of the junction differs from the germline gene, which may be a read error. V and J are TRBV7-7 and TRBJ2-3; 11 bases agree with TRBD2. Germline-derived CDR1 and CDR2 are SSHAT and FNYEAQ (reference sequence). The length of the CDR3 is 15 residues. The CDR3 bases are TGTGCTAGCAGGGTGGGACTAGCGGACACAGATACGCAGTATTTT. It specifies CASRVGLADTDTQYF.

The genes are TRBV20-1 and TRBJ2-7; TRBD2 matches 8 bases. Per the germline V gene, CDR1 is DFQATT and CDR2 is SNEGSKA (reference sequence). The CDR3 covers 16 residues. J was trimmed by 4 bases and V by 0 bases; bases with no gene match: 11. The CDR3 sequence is CSARDGTSGGYYEQYF. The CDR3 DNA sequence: TGCAGTGCTAGAGACGGAACTAGCGGAGGCTATTACGAGCAGTACTTC.

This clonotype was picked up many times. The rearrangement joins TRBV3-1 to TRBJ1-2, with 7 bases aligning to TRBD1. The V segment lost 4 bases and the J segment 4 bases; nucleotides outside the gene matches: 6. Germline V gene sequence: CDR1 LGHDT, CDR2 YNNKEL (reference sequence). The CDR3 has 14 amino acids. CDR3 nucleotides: TGTGCCAGCAGCCCCGAGGGACAGCTCTATGGCTACACCTTC. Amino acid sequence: CASSPEGQLYGYTF.

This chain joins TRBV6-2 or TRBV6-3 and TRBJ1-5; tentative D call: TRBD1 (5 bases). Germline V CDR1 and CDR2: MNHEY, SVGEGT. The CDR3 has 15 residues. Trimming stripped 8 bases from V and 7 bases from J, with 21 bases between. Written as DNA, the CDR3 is TGTGCCAGCGAACCAACGGGGGAGGGCGTACAGCCCCAGCATTTT. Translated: CASEPTGEGVQPQHF.

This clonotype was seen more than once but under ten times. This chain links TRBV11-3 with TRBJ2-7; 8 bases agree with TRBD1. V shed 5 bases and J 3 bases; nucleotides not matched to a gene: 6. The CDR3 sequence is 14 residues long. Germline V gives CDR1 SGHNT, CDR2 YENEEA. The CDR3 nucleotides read TGTGCCAGCAGCGTCCGGGGACAGGACTACGAGCAGTACTTC. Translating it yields CASSVRGQDYEQYF.

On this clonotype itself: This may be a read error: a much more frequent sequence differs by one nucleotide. For the CDR3, the DNA is TGTGCCAGCTCATTTGGCACCCACGATGAGCAGTTCTTC. Protein: CASSFGTHDEQFF. The V and J genes are TRBV18 and TRBJ2-1, with D unresolved. The germline V and J ends were trimmed by 5 bases and 8 bases, with 13 bases remaining between them. CDR1 and CDR2 from the germline V gene are KGHSH and LQKENI. There are 13 residues in the CDR3.

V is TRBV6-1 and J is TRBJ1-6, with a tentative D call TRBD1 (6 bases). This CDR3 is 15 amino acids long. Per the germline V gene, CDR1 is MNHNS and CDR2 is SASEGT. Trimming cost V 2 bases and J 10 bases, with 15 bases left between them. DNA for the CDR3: TGTGCCAGCAGTGAACAGCCAGGGGTCGGATCACCCCTCCACTTT. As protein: CASSEQPGVGSPLHF.

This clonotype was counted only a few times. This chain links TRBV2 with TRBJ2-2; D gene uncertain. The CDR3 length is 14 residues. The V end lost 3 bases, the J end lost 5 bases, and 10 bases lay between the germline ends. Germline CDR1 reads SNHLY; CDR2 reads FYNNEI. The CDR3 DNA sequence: TGTGCCAGCAGTGACCTTAGTGGGACCGGGGAGCTGTTTTTT. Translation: CASSDLSGTGELFF.

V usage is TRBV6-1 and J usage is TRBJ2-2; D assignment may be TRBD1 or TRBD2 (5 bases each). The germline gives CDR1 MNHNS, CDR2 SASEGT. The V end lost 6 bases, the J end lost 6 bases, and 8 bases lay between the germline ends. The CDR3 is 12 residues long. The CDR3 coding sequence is TGTGCCAGCAGGAGGGGTGCCGGGGAGCTGTTTTTT. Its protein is CASRRGAGELFF.

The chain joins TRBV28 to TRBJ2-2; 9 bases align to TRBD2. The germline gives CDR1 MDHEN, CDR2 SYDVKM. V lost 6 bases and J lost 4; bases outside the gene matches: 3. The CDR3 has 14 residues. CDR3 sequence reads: CASSGLASTGELFF. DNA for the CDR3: TGTGCCAGCAGCGGACTAGCGAGCACCGGGGAGCTGTTTTTT.

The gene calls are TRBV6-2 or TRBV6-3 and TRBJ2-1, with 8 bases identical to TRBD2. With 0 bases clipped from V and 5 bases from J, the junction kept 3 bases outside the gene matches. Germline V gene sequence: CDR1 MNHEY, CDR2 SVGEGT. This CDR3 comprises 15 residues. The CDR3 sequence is CASSYSGLGNNEQFF. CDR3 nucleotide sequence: TGTGCCAGCAGTTACTCGGGACTAGGAAACAATGAGCAGTTCTTC.